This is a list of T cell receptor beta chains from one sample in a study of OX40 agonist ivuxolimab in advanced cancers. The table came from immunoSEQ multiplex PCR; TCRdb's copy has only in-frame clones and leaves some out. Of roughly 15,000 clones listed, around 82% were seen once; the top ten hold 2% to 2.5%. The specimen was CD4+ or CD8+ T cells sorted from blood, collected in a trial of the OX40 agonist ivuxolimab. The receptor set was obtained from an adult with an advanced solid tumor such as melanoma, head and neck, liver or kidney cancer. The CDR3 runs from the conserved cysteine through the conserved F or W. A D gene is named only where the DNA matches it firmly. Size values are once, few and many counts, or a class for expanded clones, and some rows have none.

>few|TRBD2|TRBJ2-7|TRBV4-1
CASGGSSLAGIYEQYF
TGCGCCAGCGGGGGGTCTTCACTAGCGGGGATCTACGAGCAGTACTTC
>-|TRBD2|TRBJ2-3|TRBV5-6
CASSLAGVGDTQYF
TGTGCCAGCAGTCTAGCGGGAGTGGGGGATACGCAGTATTTT
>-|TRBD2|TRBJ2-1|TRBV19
CASSFGSGRVGRNEQFF
TGTGCCAGTAGCTTCGGGAGCGGGAGAGTCGGAAGGAATGAGCAGTTCTTC
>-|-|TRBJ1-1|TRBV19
CASSMARNTEAFF
TGTGCCAGTAGTATGGCCAGAAACACTGAAGCTTTCTTT
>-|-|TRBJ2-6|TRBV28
CASSTPAGANVLTF
TGTGCCAGCAGTACCCCTGCGGGAGCCAACGTCCTGACTTTC
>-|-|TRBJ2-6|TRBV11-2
CASSPGVSGANVLTF
TGTGCCAGCAGCCCCGGAGTCTCTGGGGCCAACGTCCTGACTTTC
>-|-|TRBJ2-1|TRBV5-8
CASSLSQGNYNEQFF
TGTGCCAGCAGCTTAAGCCAGGGAAATTACAATGAGCAGTTCTTC
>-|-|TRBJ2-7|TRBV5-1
CASSLQESSYEQYF
TGCGCCAGCAGCTTGCAAGAAAGCTCCTACGAGCAGTACTTC
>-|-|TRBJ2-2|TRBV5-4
CASSGGQGIGELFF
TGTGCCAGCAGCGGAGGGCAGGGGATAGGGGAGCTGTTTTTT
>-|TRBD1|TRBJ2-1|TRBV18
CASSPPTGEVEQFF
TGTGCCAGCTCACCACCGACAGGGGAGGTTGAGCAGTTCTTC
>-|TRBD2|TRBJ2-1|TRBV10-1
CASSEGTSGDNEQFF
TGCGCCAGCAGTGAGGGGACTAGCGGGGACAATGAGCAGTTCTTC